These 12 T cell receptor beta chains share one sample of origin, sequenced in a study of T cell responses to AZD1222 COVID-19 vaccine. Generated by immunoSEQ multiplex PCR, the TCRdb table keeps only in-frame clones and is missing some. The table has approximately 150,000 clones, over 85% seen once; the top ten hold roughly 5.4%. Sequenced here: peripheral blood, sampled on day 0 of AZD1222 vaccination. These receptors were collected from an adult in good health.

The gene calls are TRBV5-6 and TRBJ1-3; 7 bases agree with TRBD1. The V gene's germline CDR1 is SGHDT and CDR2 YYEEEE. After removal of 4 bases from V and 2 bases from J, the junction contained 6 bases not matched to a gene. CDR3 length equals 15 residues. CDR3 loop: CASSSSQGAGNTIYF. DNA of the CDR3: TGTGCCAGCAGCAGCTCTCAGGGGGCTGGAAACACCATATATTTT.

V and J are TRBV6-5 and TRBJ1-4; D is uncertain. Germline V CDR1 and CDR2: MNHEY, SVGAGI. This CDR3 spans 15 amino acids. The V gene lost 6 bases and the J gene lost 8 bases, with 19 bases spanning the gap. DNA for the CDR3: TGTGCCAGCAGCGCCCCTACCGCGGAAGGAGAAAAACTGTTTTTT. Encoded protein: CASSAPTAEGEKLFF.

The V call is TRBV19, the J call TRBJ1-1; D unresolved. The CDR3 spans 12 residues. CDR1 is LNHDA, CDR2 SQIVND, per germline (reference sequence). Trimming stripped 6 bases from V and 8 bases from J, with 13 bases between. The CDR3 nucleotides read TGTGCCAGTAGCCCCGGACGGGTCGAAGCTTTCTTT. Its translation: CASSPGRVEAFF.

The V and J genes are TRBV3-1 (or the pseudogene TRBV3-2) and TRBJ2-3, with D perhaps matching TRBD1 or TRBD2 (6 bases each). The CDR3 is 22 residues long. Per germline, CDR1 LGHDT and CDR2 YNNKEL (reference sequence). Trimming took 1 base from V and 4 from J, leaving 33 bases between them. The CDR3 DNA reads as TGTGCCAGCAGCCAAGGAGAATGGGGGAAGGAGTCCAGTTTCGGGGGCTCAGATACGCAGTATTTT. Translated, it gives CASSQGEWGKESSFGGSDTQYF.

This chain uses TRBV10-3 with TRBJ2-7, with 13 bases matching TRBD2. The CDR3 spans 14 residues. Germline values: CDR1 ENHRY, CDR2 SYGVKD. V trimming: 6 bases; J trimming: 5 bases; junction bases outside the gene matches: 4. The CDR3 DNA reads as TGTGCCATCAGGACCGGGACTAGCGGGGACGAGCAGTACTTC. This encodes CAIRTGTSGDEQYF.

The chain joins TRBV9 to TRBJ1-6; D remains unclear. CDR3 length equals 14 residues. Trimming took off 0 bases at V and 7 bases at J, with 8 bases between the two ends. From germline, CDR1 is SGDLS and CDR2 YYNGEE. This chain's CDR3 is CASSVGSENSPLHF. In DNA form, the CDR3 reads TGTGCCAGCAGCGTAGGTTCAGAGAATTCACCCCTCCACTTT.

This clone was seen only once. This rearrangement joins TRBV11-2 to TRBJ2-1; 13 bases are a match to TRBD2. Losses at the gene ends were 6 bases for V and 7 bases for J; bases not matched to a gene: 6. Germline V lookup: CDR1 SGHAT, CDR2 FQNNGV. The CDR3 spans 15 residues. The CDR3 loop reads CASSGLAGVENEQFF. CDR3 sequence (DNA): TGTGCCAGCAGTGGACTAGCGGGAGTGGAAAATGAGCAGTTCTTC.

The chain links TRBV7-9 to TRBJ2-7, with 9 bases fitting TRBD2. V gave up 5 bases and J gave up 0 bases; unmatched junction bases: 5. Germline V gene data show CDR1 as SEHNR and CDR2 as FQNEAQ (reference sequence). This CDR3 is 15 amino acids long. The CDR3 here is CASSSSGGISYEQYF. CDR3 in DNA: TGTGCCAGCAGCAGTAGCGGGGGTATCTCCTACGAGCAGTACTTC.

CDR3 nucleotide sequence: TGTGCCAGCAGATCGACAGGGGCGGGTCAGCCCCAGCATTTT. Translated, it gives CASRSTGAGQPQHF. The V and J genes are TRBV6-5 and TRBJ1-5, with 8 bases that match TRBD1. J gave up 6 bases and V 6 bases, and 7 bases lay outside the gene matches. The CDR3 contains 14 residues. CDR1 and CDR2 from the germline V gene are MNHEY and SVGAGI.

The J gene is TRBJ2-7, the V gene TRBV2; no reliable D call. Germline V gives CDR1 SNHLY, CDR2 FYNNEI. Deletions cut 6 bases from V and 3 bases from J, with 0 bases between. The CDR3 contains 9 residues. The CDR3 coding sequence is TGTGCCAGCAGCTACGAGCAGTACTTC. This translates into CASSYEQYF.

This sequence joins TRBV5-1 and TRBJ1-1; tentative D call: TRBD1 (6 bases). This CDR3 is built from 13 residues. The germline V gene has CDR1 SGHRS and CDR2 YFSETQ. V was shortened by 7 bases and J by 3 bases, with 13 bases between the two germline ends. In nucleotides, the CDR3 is TGCGCCAGCGGTTCAGGGGAGGACACTGAAGCTTTCTTT. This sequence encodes CASGSGEDTEAFF.

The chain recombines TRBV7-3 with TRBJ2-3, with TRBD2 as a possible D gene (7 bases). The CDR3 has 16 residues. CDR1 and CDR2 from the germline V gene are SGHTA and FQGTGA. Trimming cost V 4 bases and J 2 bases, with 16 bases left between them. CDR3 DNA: TGTGCCAGCAGCTCAAGGGGGGGGACACCCACAGATACGCAGTATTTT. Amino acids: CASSSRGGTPTDTQYF.